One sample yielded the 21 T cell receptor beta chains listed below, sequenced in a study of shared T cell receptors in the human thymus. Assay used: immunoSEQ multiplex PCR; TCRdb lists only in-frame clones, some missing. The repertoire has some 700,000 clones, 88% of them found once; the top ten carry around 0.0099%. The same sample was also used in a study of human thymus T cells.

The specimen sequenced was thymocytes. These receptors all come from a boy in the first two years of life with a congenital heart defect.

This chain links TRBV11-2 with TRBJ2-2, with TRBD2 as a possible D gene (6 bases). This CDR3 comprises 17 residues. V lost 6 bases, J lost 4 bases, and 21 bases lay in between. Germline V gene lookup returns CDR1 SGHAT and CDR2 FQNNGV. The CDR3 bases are TGTGCCAGCAGGGACTGTACGGGACTCGCCTCCACCGGGGAGCTGTTTTTT. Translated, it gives CASRDCTGLASTGELFF.

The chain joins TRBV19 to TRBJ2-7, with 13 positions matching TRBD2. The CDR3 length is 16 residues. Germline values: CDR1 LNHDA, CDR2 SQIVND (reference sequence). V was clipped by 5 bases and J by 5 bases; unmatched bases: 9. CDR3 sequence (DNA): TGTGCCAGTAGTCCGCGGACTAGCGGGAGTGAGGACGAGCAGTACTTC. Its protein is CASSPRTSGSEDEQYF.

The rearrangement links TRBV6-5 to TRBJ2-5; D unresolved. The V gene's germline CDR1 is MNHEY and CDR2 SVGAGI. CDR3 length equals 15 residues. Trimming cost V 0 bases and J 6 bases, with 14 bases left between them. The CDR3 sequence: CASSYSGVTAQTQYF. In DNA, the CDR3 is TGTGCCAGCAGTTACTCGGGCGTCACAGCCCAGACCCAGTACTTC.

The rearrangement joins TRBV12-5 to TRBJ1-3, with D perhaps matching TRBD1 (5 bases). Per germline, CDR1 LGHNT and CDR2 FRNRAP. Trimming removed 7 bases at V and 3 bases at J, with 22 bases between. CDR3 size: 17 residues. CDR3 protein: CASDSPNNQGGGNTIYF. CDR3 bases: TGTGCTAGTGACTCCCCCAACAACCAGGGCGGTGGAAACACCATATATTTT.

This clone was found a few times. The DNA for the CDR3 is TGTGCCAGCAGCCCCGGGGTAATGAATGAAAAACTGTTTTTT. It translates to CASSPGVMNEKLFF. The chain couples TRBV6-1 to TRBJ1-4; D gene unclear. Per germline, CDR1 MNHNS and CDR2 SASEGT. CDR3 length: 14 amino acids. V was trimmed by 6 bases and J by 5 bases, leaving 13 bases between them.

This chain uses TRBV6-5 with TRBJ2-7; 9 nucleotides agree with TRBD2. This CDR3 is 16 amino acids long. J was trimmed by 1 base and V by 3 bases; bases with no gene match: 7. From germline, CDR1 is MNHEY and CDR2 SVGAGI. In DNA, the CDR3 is TGTGCCAGCAGTTATTTTTGGGCGGGGGGGTCCTACGAGCAGTACTTC. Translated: CASSYFWAGGSYEQYF.

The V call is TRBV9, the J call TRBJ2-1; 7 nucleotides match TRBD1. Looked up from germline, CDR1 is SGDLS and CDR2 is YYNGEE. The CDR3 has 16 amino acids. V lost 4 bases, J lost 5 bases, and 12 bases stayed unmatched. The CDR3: CASSTEGDQGDNEQFF. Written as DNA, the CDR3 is TGTGCCAGCAGCACCGAGGGGGACCAGGGGGACAATGAGCAGTTCTTC.

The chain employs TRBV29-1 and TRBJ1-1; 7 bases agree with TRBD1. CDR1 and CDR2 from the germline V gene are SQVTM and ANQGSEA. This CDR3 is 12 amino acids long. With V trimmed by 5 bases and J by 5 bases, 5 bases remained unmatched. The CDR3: CSVPGQNTEAFF. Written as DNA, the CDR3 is TGCAGCGTTCCGGGACAGAATACTGAAGCTTTCTTT.

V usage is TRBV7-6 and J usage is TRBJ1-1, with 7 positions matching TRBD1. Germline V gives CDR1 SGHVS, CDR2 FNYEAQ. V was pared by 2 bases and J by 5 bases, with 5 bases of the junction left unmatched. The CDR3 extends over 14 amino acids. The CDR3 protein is CASSLTGDCTEAFF. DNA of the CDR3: TGTGCCAGCAGCTTAACAGGGGATTGTACTGAAGCTTTCTTT.

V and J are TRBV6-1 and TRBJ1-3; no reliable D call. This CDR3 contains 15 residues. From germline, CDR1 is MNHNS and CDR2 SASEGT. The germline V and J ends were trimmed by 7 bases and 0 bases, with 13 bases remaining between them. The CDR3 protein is CASTHENCSGNTIYF. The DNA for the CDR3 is TGTGCCAGCACCCACGAGAACTGCTCTGGAAACACCATATATTTT.

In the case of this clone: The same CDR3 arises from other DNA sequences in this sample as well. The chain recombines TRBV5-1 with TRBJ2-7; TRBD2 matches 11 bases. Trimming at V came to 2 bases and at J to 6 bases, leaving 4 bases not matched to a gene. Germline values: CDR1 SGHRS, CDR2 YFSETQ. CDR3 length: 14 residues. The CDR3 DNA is TGCGCCAGCAGCTTTGGGCTAGCGGGAGGCGAGCAGTACTTC. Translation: CASSFGLAGGEQYF.

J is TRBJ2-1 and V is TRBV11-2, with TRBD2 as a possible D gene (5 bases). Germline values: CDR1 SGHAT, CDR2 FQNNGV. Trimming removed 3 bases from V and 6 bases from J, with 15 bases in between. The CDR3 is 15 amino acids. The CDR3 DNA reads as TGTGCCAGCAGCTTTCCGAGGTGGGGAGCCAATGAGCAGTTCTTC. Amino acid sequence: CASSFPRWGANEQFF.

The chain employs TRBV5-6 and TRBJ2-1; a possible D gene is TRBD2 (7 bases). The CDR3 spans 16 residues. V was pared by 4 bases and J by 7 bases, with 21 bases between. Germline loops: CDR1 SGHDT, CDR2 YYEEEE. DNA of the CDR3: TGTGCCAGCAGCCCCCGGGGGGCACTTTGGGTAAATGAGCAGTTCTTC. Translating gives CASSPRGALWVNEQFF.

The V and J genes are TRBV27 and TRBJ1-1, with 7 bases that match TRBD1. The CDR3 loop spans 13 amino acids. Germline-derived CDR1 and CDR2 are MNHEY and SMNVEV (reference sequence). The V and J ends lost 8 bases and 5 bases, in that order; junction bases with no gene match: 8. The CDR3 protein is CASRTGEGTEAFF. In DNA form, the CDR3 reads TGTGCCAGCCGAACAGGGGAAGGGACTGAAGCTTTCTTT.

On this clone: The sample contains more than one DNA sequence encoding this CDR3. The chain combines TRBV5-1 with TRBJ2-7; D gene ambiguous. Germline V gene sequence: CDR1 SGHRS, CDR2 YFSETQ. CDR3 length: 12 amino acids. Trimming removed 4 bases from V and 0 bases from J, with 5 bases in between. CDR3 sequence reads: CASSPSSYEQYF. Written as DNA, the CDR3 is TGCGCCAGCAGCCCTAGCTCCTACGAGCAGTACTTC.

The CDR3 region has the DNA TGTGCCAGCCGGGGGCGGTCTAGCGGGGACAATGAGCAGTTCTTC. It codes for CASRGRSSGDNEQFF. The genes are TRBV2 and TRBJ2-1, with 9 bases aligning to TRBD2. CDR3 size: 15 residues. Germline CDR1 SNHLY, CDR2 FYNNEI. V was clipped by 8 bases and J by 5 bases; unmatched bases: 10.

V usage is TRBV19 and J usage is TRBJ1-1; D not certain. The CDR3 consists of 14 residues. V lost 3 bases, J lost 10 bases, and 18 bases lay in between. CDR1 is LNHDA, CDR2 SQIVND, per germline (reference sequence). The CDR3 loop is CASSIYSGEGRAFF. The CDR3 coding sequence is TGTGCCAGTAGTATTTATAGTGGGGAGGGAAGAGCTTTCTTT.

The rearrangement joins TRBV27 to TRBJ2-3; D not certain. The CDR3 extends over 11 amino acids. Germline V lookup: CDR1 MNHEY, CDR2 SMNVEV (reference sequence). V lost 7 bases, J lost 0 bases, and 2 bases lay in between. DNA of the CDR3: TGTGCCAGCACTAGCACAGATACGCAGTATTTT. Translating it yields CASTSTDTQYF.

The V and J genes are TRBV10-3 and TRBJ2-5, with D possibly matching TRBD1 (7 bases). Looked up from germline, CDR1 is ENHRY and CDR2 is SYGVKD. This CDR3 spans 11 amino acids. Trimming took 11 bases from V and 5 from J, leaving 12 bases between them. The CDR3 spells CAARGDETQYF. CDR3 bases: TGTGCCGCCAGGGGGGATGAGACCCAGTACTTC.

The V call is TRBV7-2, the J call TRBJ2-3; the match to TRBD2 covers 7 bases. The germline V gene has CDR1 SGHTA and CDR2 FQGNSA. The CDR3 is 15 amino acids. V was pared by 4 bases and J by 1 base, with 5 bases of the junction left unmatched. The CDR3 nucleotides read TGTGCCAGCAGCTACTCGGGAGGCCGCACAGATACGCAGTATTTT. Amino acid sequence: CASSYSGGRTDTQYF. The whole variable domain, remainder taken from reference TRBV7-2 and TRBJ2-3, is GAGVSQSPSNKVTEKGKDVELRCDPISGHTALYWYRQSLGQGLEFLIYFQGNSAPDKSGLPSDRFSAERTGGSVSTLTIQRTQQEDSAVYLCASSYSGGRTDTQYFGPGTRLTVL.

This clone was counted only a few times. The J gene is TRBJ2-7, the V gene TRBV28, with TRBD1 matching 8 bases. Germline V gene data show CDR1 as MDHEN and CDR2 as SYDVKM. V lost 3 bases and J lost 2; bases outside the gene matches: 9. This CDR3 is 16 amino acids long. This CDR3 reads CASSFGFADRAYEQYF. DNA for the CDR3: TGTGCCAGCAGTTTCGGCTTTGCGGACAGGGCCTACGAGCAGTACTTC.